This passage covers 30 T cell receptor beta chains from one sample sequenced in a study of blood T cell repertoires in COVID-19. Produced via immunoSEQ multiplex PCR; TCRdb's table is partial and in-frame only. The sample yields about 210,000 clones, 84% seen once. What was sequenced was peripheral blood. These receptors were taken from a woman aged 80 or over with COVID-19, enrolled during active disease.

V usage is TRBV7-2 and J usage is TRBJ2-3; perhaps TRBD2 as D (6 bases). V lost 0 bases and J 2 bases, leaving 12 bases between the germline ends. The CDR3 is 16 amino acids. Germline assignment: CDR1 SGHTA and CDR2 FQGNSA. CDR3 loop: CASSLAPVAVTDTQYF. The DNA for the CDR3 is TGTGCCAGCAGCTTAGCGCCTGTAGCGGTCACAGATACGCAGTATTTT.

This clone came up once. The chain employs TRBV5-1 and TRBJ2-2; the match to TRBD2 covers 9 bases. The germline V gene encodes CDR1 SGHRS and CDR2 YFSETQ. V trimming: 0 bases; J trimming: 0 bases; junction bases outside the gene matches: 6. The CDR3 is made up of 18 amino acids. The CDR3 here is CASSLGGVAGANTGELFF. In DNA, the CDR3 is TGCGCCAGCAGCTTGGGCGGTGTAGCGGGGGCGAACACCGGGGAGCTGTTTTTT. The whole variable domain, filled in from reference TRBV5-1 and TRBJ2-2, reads KAGVTQTPRYLIKTRGQQVTLSCSPISGHRSVSWYQQTPGQGLQFLFEYFSETQRNKGNFPGRFSGRQFSNSRSEMNVSTLELGDSALYLCASSLGGVAGANTGELFFGEGSRLTVL.

The CDR3 coding sequence is TGTGCCAGCAGCCAAGCAACAGGGTCAGGTGGGACCCAGTACTTC. Translation gives CASSQATGSGGTQYF. The chain uses TRBV3-1 (or the pseudogene TRBV3-2) and TRBJ2-5; weak D call: TRBD1 (6 bases). Per the germline V gene, CDR1 is LGHDT and CDR2 is YNNKEL (reference sequence). The CDR3 spans 15 residues. V was shortened by 1 base and J by 7 bases, with 16 bases between the two germline ends.

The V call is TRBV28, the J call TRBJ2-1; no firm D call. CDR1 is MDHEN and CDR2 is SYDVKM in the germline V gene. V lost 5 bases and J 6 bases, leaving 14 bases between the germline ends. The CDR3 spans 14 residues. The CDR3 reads CASSGTEFSNEQFF. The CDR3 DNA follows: TGTGCCAGCAGTGGAACAGAATTTAGCAATGAGCAGTTCTTC.

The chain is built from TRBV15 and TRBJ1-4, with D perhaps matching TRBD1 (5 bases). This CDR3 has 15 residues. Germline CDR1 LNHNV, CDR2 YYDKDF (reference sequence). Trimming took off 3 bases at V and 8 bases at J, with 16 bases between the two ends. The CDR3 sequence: CATSRTGVGDEKLFF. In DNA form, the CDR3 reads TGTGCCACCAGCAGGACGGGGGTGGGGGACGAAAAACTGTTTTTT.

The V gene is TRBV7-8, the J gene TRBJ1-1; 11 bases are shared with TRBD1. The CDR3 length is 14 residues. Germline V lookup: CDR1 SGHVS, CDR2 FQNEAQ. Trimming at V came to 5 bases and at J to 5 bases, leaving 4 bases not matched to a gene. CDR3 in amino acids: CASSGQGARTEAFF. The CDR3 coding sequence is TGTGCCAGCAGCGGACAGGGGGCGCGGACTGAAGCTTTCTTT.

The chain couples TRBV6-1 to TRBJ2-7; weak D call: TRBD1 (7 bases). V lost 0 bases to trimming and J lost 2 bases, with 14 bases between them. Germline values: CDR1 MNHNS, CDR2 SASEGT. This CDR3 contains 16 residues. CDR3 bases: TGTGCCAGCAGTGAAGCGCAGGGGGGCCCTACCTACGAGCAGTACGTC. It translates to CASSEAQGGPTYEQYV.

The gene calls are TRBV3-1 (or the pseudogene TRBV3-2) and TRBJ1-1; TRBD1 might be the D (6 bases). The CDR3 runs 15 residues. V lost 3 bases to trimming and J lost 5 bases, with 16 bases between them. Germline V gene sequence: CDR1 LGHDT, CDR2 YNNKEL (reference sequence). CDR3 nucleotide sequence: TGTGCCAGCAGCCAGGGCGCGGGGGCGCGGACTGAAGCTTTCTTT. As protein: CASSQGAGARTEAFF.

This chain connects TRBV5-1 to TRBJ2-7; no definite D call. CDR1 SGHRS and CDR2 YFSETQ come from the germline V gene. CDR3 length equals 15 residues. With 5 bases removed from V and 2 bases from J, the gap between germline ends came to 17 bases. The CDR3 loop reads CASSSQASPAYEQYF. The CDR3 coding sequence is TGCGCCAGCAGTTCGCAGGCCTCCCCGGCCTACGAGCAGTACTTC.

Here the CDR3 reads CASSLQGTYNEQFF. The CDR3 nucleotides are TGTGCCAGCAGCTTACAGGGGACCTACAATGAGCAGTTCTTC. The chain is built from TRBV9 and TRBJ2-1; 7 positions match TRBD1. The germline V gene has CDR1 SGDLS and CDR2 YYNGEE. V shed 4 bases, J shed 2 bases, and the junction held 3 bases outside the gene matches. CDR3 length equals 14 residues.

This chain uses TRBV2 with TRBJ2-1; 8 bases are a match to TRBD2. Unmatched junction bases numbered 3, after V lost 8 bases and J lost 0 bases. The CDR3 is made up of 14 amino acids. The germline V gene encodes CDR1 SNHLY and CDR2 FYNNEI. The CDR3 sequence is CASAAGGSYNEQFF. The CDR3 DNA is TGTGCCAGCGCGGCGGGGGGCTCCTACAATGAGCAGTTCTTC.

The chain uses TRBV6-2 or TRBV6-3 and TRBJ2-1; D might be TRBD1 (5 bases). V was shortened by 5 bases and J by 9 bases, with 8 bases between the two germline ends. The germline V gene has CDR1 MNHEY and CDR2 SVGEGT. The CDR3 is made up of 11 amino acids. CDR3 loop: CASSRTSEQFF. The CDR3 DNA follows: TGTGCCAGCAGTCGGACAAGTGAGCAGTTCTTC.

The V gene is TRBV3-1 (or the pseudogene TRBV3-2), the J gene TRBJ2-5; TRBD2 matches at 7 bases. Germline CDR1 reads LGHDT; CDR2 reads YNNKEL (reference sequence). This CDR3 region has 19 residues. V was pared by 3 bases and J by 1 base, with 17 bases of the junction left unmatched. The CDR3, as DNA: TGTGCCAGCAGCCACCCTTACGCTATGGACGGGGGGTTCCAAGAGACCCAGTACTTC. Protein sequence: CASSHPYAMDGGFQETQYF.

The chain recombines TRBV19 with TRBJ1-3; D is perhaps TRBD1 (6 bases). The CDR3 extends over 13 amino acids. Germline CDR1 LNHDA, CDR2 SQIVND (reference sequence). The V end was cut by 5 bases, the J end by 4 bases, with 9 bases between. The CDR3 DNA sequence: TGTGCCAGTAGTGGGACAACAGGAAACACCATATATTTT. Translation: CASSGTTGNTIYF.

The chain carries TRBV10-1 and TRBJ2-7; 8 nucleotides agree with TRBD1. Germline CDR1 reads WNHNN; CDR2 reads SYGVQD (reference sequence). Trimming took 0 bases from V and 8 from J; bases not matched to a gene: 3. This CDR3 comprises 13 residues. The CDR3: CASSESWTGKQYV. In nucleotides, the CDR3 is TGCGCCAGCAGTGAGTCTTGGACAGGGAAGCAGTACGTC.

For the CDR3, the DNA is TGTGCTAGTGGCCCCTCAGGGGAAGAGACCCAGTACTTC. Translating gives CASGPSGEETQYF. The genes are TRBV12-5 and TRBJ2-5; D might be TRBD1 (6 bases). The ends were cut back, 6 bases at V and 3 bases at J, with 11 bases in the middle. Germline lookup yields CDR1 LGHNT and CDR2 FRNRAP. The length of the CDR3 is 13 residues.

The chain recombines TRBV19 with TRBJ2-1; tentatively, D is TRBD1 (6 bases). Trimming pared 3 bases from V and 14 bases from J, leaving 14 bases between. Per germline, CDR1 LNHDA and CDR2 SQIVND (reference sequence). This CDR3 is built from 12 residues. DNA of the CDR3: TGTGCCAGTAGTATGTCCCAGGGGAATGAGTTCTTC. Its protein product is CASSMSQGNEFF.

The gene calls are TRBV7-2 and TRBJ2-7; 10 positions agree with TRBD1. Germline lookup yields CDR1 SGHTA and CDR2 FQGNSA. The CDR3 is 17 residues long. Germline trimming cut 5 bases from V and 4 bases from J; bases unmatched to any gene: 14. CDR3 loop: CASSPRQGASKLYEQYV. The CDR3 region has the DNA TGTGCCAGCAGCCCCCGACAGGGGGCCAGTAAGCTGTACGAGCAGTACGTC.

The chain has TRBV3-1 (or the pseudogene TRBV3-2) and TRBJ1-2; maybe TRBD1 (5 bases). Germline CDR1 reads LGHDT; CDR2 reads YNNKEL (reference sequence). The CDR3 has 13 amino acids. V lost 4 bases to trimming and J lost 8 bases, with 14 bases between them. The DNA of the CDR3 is TGTGCCAGCAGCCCCAAGCGGGACGGGGGCTACACCTTC. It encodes CASSPKRDGGYTF.

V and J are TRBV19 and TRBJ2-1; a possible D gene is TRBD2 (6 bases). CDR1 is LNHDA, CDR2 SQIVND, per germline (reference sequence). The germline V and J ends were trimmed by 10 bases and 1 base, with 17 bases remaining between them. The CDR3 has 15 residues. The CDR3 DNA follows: TGTGCCACCTCGGCAGGGACTCCTTCCTACAATGAGCAGTTCTTC. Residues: CATSAGTPSYNEQFF.

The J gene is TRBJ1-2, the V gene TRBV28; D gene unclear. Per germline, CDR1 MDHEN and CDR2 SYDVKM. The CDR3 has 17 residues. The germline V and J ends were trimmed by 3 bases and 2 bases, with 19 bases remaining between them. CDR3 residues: CASSLPLWRAGNYGYTF. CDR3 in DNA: TGTGCCAGCAGTTTGCCCTTGTGGCGGGCTGGGAACTATGGCTACACCTTC.

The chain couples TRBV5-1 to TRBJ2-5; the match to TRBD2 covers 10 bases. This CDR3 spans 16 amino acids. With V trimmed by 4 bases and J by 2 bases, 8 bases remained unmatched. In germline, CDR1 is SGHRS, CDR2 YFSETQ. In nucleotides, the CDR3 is TGCGCCAGCAGCCCCGGTCTAGCGGGGGCTCAAGAGACCCAGTACTTC. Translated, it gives CASSPGLAGAQETQYF.

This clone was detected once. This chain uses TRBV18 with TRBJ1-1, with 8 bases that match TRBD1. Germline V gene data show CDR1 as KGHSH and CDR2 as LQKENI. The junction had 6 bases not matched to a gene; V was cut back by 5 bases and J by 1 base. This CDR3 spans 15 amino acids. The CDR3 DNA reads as TGTGCCAGCTCAGGGAGAGGACAGGGGAACACTGAAGCTTTCTTT. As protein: CASSGRGQGNTEAFF.

This CDR3 reads CASSLYRDRAYNEQFF. Here the CDR3 DNA reads TGTGCCAGCAGTTTATACCGGGACAGGGCCTACAATGAGCAGTTCTTC. J is TRBJ2-1 and V is TRBV28; TRBD1 agrees at 9 bases. This CDR3 spans 16 amino acids. Germline V gene lookup returns CDR1 MDHEN and CDR2 SYDVKM. The V gene end was trimmed by 1 base and the J gene end by 2 bases; junction bases not matched to a gene: 3.

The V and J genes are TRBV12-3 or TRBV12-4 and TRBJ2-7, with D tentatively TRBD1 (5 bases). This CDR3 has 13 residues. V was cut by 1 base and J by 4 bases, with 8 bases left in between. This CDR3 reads CASSLDRQYEQYV. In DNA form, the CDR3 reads TGTGCCAGCAGTTTAGACAGACAGTACGAGCAGTACGTC.

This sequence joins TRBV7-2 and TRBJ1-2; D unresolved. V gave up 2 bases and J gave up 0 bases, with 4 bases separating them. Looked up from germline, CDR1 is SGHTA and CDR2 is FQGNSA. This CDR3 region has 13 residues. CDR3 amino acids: CASSLSPNYGYTF. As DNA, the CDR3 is TGTGCCAGCAGCTTATCTCCTAACTATGGCTACACCTTC.

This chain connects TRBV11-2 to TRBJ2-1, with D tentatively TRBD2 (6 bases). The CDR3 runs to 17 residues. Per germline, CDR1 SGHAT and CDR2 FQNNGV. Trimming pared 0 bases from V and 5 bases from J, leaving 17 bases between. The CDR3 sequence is CASSLDEPGDVDNEQFF. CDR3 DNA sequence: TGTGCCAGCAGCTTAGATGAACCGGGGGATGTCGACAATGAGCAGTTCTTC.

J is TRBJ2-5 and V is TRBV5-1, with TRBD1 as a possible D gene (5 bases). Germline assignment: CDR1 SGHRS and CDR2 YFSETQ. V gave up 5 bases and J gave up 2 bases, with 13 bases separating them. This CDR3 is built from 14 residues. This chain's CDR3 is CASSQDSSQETQYF. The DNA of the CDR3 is TGCGCCAGCAGTCAAGACAGTTCTCAAGAGACCCAGTACTTC.

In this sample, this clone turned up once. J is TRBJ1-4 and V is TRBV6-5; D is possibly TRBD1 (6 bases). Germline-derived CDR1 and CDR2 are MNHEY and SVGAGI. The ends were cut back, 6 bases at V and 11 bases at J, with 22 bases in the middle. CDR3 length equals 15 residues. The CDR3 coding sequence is TGTGCCAGCAGGGACGGGGGGCAGCCGGGGGTTAAACTGTTTTTT. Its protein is CASRDGGQPGVKLFF.

The CDR3 protein is CASSTGGNEQFF. CDR3 sequence (DNA): TGCGCCAGCAGCACGGGGGGCAATGAGCAGTTCTTC. The chain uses TRBV5-1 and TRBJ2-1; 7 nucleotides match TRBD2. Per germline, CDR1 SGHRS and CDR2 YFSETQ. The CDR3 length is 12 residues. After removal of 4 bases from V and 6 bases from J, the junction contained 1 base not matched to a gene.